This TCR beta chain is drawn from a study of blood T cell repertoires in COVID-19. Study as a whole: Samples representing acute and convalescent COVID-19 were sourced from the United States, Italy and Spain.

Original processing notes: Nucleated cell counts were estimated from reference gene primer amplification. Profiling relied on immunoSEQ multiplex PCR, and the TCRdb table lists in-frame clones only, not all of them. The V and J calls and clone size were taken over from that table, and D and trimming were inferred from the DNA. The table shows about 240,000 clones, with around 87% occurring only once. The sequenced material came from peripheral blood. The receptor was isolated from a man between 60 and 70 years old who had recovered from COVID-19.

CDR3 nucleotide sequence: TGTGCCACCAGTGATTCTTGGACAGGGAGTAAAGCAGATACGCAGTATTTT. It yields the protein CATSDSWTGSKADTQYF. The rearrangement joins TRBV24-1 to TRBJ2-3, with 8 bases fitting TRBD1. CDR1 and CDR2 (germline): KGHDR, SFDVKD. The CDR3 loop spans 17 amino acids. The V and J ends lost 2 bases and 4 bases, in that order; junction bases with no gene match: 10.